These 13 T cell receptor beta chains share one sample of origin, sequenced in a study of tumour-infiltrating T cells in Burkitt lymphoma. The repertoire was sequenced with immunoSEQ multiplex PCR; TCRdb's copy has only in-frame clones and lacks some. Here the sample spans roughly 9,200 clones, about three fifths being singletons. Sequencing was performed on tumor tissue. Source of these receptors: a human donor with diffuse large B-cell lymphoma.

The V gene is TRBV19, the J gene TRBJ1-5; D is unclear. V gave up 3 bases and J gave up 0 bases, with 9 bases separating them. The CDR3 is made up of 15 amino acids. Per germline, CDR1 LNHDA and CDR2 SQIVND (reference sequence). CDR3 DNA sequence: TGTGCCAGTAGTATCGGCCAGAATAGCAATCAGCCCCAGCATTTT. It specifies CASSIGQNSNQPQHF.

The gene calls are TRBV7-9 and TRBJ2-7; 9 bases align to TRBD2. There are 15 residues in the CDR3. The ends lost 4 bases at V and 0 bases at J; junction bases unmatched: 4. The germline V gene has CDR1 SEHNR and CDR2 FQNEAQ (reference sequence). CDR3 residues: CASSSRGGTSYEQYF. The CDR3 DNA reads as TGTGCCAGCAGCTCGCGGGGGGGAACCTCCTACGAGCAGTACTTC.

The chain uses TRBV29-1 and TRBJ1-4, with D perhaps matching TRBD1 (5 bases). Trimming removed 4 bases at V and 3 bases at J, with 6 bases between. Germline V gives CDR1 SQVTM, CDR2 ANQGSEA. This CDR3 region has 12 residues. The CDR3 loop reads CSVAGSNEKLFF. CDR3 DNA: TGCAGCGTTGCAGGGTCTAATGAAAAACTGTTTTTT.

The genes are TRBV5-1 and TRBJ1-2, with 7 bases fitting TRBD1. The CDR3 is 16 residues long. V was clipped by 5 bases and J by 6 bases; unmatched bases: 16. Looked up from germline, CDR1 is SGHRS and CDR2 is YFSETQ. CDR3 in amino acids: CASRRGQPEAANGYTF. CDR3 DNA: TGCGCCAGCAGACGGGGACAGCCTGAAGCCGCTAATGGCTACACCTTC.

This clone turned up a few times. This rearrangement joins TRBV5-1 to TRBJ2-1; no clear D gene. CDR1 and CDR2 from the germline V gene are SGHRS and YFSETQ. The germline V and J ends were trimmed by 0 bases and 4 bases, with 14 bases remaining between them. There are 16 residues in the CDR3. The CDR3 loop reads CASSLATSLEYNEQFF. As DNA, the CDR3 is TGCGCCAGCAGCTTGGCTACTTCGTTGGAATACAATGAGCAGTTCTTC.

The CDR3 nucleotides are TGTGCCAGCACACCGGGACGGAGGTTCAATGAGCAGTTCTTC. This gives the protein CASTPGRRFNEQFF. The chain uses TRBV7-8 and TRBJ2-1; D is perhaps TRBD1 or TRBD2 (5 bases each). Trimming removed 7 bases at V and 6 bases at J, with 16 bases between. The CDR3 runs to 14 residues. Germline assignment: CDR1 SGHVS and CDR2 FQNEAQ.

This clone was observed a single time. V is TRBV7-9 and J is TRBJ2-1; 7 nucleotides align to TRBD1. Looked up from germline, CDR1 is SEHNR and CDR2 is FQNEAQ (reference sequence). V trimming: 5 bases; J trimming: 7 bases; junction bases outside the gene matches: 8. The CDR3 covers 14 residues. DNA of the CDR3: TGTGCCAGCAGCCCACCGACAGGGATGAATGAGCAGTTCTTC. Protein sequence: CASSPPTGMNEQFF.

This clone has just a few counts. The chain couples TRBV7-2 to TRBJ1-4; unclear D gene. The V end lost 5 bases, the J end lost 7 bases, and 8 bases lay between the germline ends. This CDR3 comprises 12 residues. The germline V gene has CDR1 SGHTA and CDR2 FQGNSA. The CDR3 protein is CASSPSVEKLFF. For the CDR3, the DNA is TGTGCCAGCAGCCCCTCCGTTGAAAAACTGTTTTTT.

The CDR3 nucleotides are TGTGCCAGCAGTTTAGTCGGGGGCCTCGATTTTTTACGTGAAGCTTTCTTT. Its protein product is CASSLVGGLDFLREAFF. The chain links TRBV27 to TRBJ1-1; possibly TRBD1 for D (6 bases). In germline, CDR1 is MNHEY, CDR2 SMNVEV (reference sequence). Trimming took off 2 bases at V and 7 bases at J, with 23 bases between the two ends. CDR3 length: 17 amino acids.

The chain is built from TRBV6-5 and TRBJ1-1, with D perhaps matching TRBD1 (5 bases). Trimming cost V 6 bases and J 4 bases, with 15 bases left between them. Per germline, CDR1 MNHEY and CDR2 SVGAGI. CDR3 length: 14 residues. CDR3 DNA sequence: TGTGCCAGCAGGTACCCCCGGGACGGCACTGAAGCTTTCTTT. Translated, it gives CASRYPRDGTEAFF.

This clone has just a few counts. CDR3: CASSQVGLLVPKNIQYF. The CDR3 nucleotides are TGTGCCAGCAGCCAAGTGGGCCTCCTCGTCCCCAAAAACATTCAGTACTTC. The J gene is TRBJ2-4, the V gene TRBV4-2; no reliable D call. This CDR3 region has 17 residues. V shed 1 base and J shed 2 bases, with 15 bases lying between them. Germline CDR1 is LGHNA and CDR2 is YNFKEQ.

The sample holds one count of this clone. The chain has TRBV7-8 and TRBJ1-1; TRBD1 matches 12 bases. CDR1 SGHVS and CDR2 FQNEAQ come from the germline V gene. J gave up 8 bases and V 4 bases, and 5 bases lay outside the gene matches. This CDR3 region has 14 residues. CDR3 sequence: CASSYRDRGLEAFF. The CDR3 region has the DNA TGTGCCAGCAGCTACCGGGACAGGGGGCTGGAAGCTTTCTTT.

The rearrangement joins TRBV7-9 to TRBJ1-2, with 8 bases aligning to TRBD1. This CDR3 has 14 amino acids. V dropped 5 bases and J dropped 7; count of bases not matched to a gene: 9. Germline V gives CDR1 SEHNR, CDR2 FQNEAQ (reference sequence). This CDR3 is CASSPTGANGGYTF. The DNA for the CDR3 is TGTGCCAGCAGCCCGACAGGGGCCAACGGTGGCTACACCTTC.